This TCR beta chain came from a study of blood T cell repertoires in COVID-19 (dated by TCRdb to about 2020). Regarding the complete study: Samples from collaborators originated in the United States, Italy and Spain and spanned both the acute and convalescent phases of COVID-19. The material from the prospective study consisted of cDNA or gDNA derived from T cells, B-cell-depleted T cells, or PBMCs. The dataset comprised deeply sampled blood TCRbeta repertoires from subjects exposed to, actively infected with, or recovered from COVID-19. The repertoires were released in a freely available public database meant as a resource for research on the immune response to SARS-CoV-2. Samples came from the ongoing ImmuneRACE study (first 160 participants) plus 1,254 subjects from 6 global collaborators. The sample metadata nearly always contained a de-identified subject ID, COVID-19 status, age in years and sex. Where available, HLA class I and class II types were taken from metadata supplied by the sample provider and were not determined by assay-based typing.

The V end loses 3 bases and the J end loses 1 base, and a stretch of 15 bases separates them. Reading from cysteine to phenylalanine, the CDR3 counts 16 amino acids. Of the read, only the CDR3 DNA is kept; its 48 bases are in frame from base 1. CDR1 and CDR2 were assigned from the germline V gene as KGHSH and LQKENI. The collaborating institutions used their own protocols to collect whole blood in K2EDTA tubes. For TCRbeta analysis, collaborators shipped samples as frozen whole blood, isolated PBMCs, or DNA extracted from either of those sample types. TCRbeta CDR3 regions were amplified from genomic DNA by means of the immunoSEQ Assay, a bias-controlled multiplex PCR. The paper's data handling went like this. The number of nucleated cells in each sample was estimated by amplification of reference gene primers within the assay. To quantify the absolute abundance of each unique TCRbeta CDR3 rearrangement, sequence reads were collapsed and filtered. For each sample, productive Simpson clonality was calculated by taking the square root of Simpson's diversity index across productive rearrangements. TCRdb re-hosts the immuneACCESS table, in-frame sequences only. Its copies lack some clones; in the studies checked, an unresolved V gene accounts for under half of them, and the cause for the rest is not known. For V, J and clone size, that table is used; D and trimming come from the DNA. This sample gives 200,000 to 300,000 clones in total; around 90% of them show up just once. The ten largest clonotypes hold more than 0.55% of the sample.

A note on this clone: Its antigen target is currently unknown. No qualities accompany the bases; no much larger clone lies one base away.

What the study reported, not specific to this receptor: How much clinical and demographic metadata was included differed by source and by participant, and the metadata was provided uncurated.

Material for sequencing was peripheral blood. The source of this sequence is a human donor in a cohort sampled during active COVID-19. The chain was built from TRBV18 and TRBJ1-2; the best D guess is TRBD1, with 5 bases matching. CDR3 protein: CASSPKSQGDNYGYTF. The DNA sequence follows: TGTGCCAGCTCACCTAAGTCCCAGGGCGATAACTATGGCTACACCTTC.